Each of the 28 T cell receptor beta chains below was sequenced from the same sample in a study of human T cells and chemical hapten exposure. TCRdb recomputed calls from the RACE reads with MiXCR, one row per CDR3 protein. This sample has 45,000 to 65,000 distinct CDR3 sequences, with 9.5% to 10% found just once. Time point: pre-sensitization, week 0. The treatment here: therapeutic diphenylcyclopropenone sensitization with weekly scalp DPC. Sequenced here: whole blood, sampled in connection with sensitization to the hapten diphenylcyclopropenone (DPC). All receptors come from a man aged 35 to 55 with alopecia areata. Some clones in this sample may be carry-over from other donors' samples.

This clonotype came up many times. The chain carries TRBV20-1 and TRBJ1-2; unclear D gene. Deletions cut 0 bases from V and 12 bases from J, with 11 bases between. CDR3 size: 11 residues. CDR1 and CDR2 from the germline V gene are DFQATT and SNEGSKA (reference sequence). The CDR3 sequence is CSAREDLRDTF. DNA of the CDR3: TGCAGTGCTAGAGAAGACCTCCGGGACACCTTC.

The CDR3 region is CASSPRGTRTGSGEQYF. The CDR3 nucleotides are TGTGCCAGCAGCCCAAGGGGAACCCGGACAGGGAGTGGTGAGCAGTACTTC. The V and J genes are TRBV7-2 and TRBJ2-7; 8 bases match TRBD1. This CDR3 has 17 amino acids. V lost 5 bases and J lost 7; bases outside the gene matches: 19. Germline V gene lookup returns CDR1 SGHTA and CDR2 FQGNSA.

This clonotype has a handful of counts. As DNA, the CDR3 is TGTGCCAGCAGTTACTCAGCCTCCTACGAGCAGTACTTC. Translation gives CASSYSASYEQYF. The chain has TRBV6-5 and TRBJ2-7; D unclear. CDR3 length: 13 residues. Trimming cost V 0 bases and J 0 bases, with 3 bases left between them. Germline V gene lookup returns CDR1 MNHEY and CDR2 SVGAGI.

This clonotype appeared a few times. The rearrangement uses TRBV7-9 and TRBJ2-1, with D perhaps matching TRBD2 (6 bases). Germline V lookup: CDR1 SEHNR, CDR2 FQNEAQ (reference sequence). The germline V and J ends were trimmed by 0 bases and 4 bases, with 10 bases remaining between them. The CDR3 consists of 15 residues. This CDR3 reads CASSLAGGEYNEQFF. The CDR3 DNA reads as TGTGCCAGCAGCTTAGCAGGCGGGGAGTACAATGAGCAGTTCTTC.

This clonotype was seen many times. The rearrangement uses TRBV9 and TRBJ2-7; a weak D match, TRBD2 (5 bases). CDR1 is SGDLS, CDR2 YYNGEE, per germline. This CDR3 has 13 residues. The V end lost 0 bases, the J end lost 6 bases, and 10 bases lay between the germline ends. CDR3 residues: CASSVALGSEQYF. The CDR3 region has the DNA TGTGCCAGCAGCGTAGCCTTAGGGAGCGAGCAGTACTTC.

This clonotype was counted a few times. V gene TRBV28 combines with J gene TRBJ2-7, with TRBD2 identical over 8 bases. The CDR3 covers 15 residues. The V segment lost 4 bases and the J segment 3 bases; nucleotides outside the gene matches: 8. The germline V gene encodes CDR1 MDHEN and CDR2 SYDVKM. CDR3 DNA: TGTGCCAGCAGTTCGGCGACTAGCGCTTACTACGAGCAGTACTTC. As protein: CASSSATSAYYEQYF.

The table lists this clonotype with a few counts. The chain combines TRBV3-2 with TRBJ2-7; the D call in the table, TRBD2, was not verified against the DNA. TRBV3-2 is noted as a pseudogene. The CDR3 sequence is 16 residues long. The DNA of the CDR3 is TGTGCCAGCAGCCAGGCACGGAGCGGGACGATGTACGAGCAGTACTTC. This translates into CASSQARSGTMYEQYF.

This clonotype was observed a handful of times. The rearrangement uses TRBV2 and TRBJ2-1, with D possibly matching TRBD2 (5 bases). Germline CDR1 and CDR2: SNHLY and FYNNEI. V dropped 4 bases and J dropped 6 bases, with 13 bases sitting between them. This CDR3 is built from 14 residues. Written as DNA, the CDR3 is TGTGCCAGCAGTGTACGGGTTGCGGGCAATGAGCAGTTCTTC. It specifies CASSVRVAGNEQFF.

The sample holds a few counts of this clonotype. CDR3 protein: CASSTSLGVYEQYF. CDR3 DNA: TGTGCCAGCAGCACGAGCTTAGGGGTTTACGAGCAGTACTTC. V gene TRBV7-8 combines with J gene TRBJ2-7, with a tentative D call TRBD1 (5 bases). Germline lookup yields CDR1 SGHVS and CDR2 FQNEAQ. The germline V and J ends were trimmed by 5 bases and 4 bases, with 15 bases remaining between them. The CDR3 is made up of 14 amino acids.

This clonotype was counted ten times or more. This sequence joins TRBV2 and TRBJ1-5; 7 bases match TRBD1. Germline V lookup: CDR1 SNHLY, CDR2 FYNNEI. This CDR3 has 14 residues. V lost 7 bases to trimming and J lost 0 bases; unmatched junction nucleotides: 3. The DNA for the CDR3 is TGTGCCAGCACTTGGGACAGTAGCAATCAGCCCCAGCATTTT. This gives the protein CASTWDSSNQPQHF.

The gene calls are TRBV27 and TRBJ2-7; unclear D gene. V was shortened by 7 bases and J by 4 bases, with 11 bases between the two germline ends. The CDR3 sequence is 12 residues long. Germline CDR1 is MNHEY and CDR2 is SMNVEV (reference sequence). CDR3 sequence reads: CASKGIGYEQYF. The CDR3 region has the DNA TGTGCCAGCAAAGGGATAGGGTACGAGCAGTACTTC.

This clonotype has ten or more counts. The chain has TRBV7-9 and TRBJ2-2; 12 positions match TRBD2. The CDR3 loop spans 16 amino acids. The germline V gene has CDR1 SEHNR and CDR2 FQNEAQ (reference sequence). With 5 bases clipped from V and 5 bases from J, the junction kept 6 bases outside the gene matches. The CDR3 spells CASSRGLAGNTGELFF. The DNA of the CDR3 is TGTGCCAGCAGCAGAGGACTAGCGGGAAATACCGGGGAGCTGTTTTTT.

This clonotype has at least ten counts. The CDR3 DNA reads as TGTGCCAGCAAGTGGGGACTAGGGAGTTACGAGCAGTACTTC. As protein: CASKWGLGSYEQYF. The chain joins TRBV6-5 to TRBJ2-7; 8 nucleotides agree with TRBD2. Germline trimming cut 7 bases from V and 4 bases from J; bases unmatched to any gene: 9. The CDR3 is 14 residues long. Germline V lookup: CDR1 MNHEY, CDR2 SVGAGI.

In its sample, this clonotype was seen many times. This chain uses TRBV24-1 with TRBJ2-6; TRBD2 matches 12 bases. The CDR3 extends over 17 amino acids. Germline CDR1 KGHDR, CDR2 SFDVKD. The ends lost 6 bases at V and 2 bases at J; junction bases unmatched: 4. CDR3 nucleotides: TGTGCCACCAGTCCGGGACTAGCGGGCGCTGGGGCCAACGTCCTGACTTTC. This gives the protein CATSPGLAGAGANVLTF.

Many counts were recorded for this clonotype. The chain combines TRBV5-1 with TRBJ2-7; TRBD1 matches 7 bases. The CDR3 extends over 15 amino acids. Germline V lookup: CDR1 SGHRS, CDR2 YFSETQ. The J segment lost 3 bases and the V segment lost 2 bases, leaving 8 bases of the junction unmatched. The DNA for the CDR3 is TGCGCCAGCAGCTTACTTCCGGGACAGTTCTACGAGCAGTACTTC. This gives the protein CASSLLPGQFYEQYF. The whole variable domain, filled in from reference TRBV5-1 and TRBJ2-7, reads KAGVTQTPRYLIKTRGQQVTLSCSPISGHRSVSWYQQTPGQGLQFLFEYFSETQRNKGNFPGRFSGRQFSNSRSEMNVSTLELGDSALYLCASSLLPGQFYEQYFGPGTRLTVT.

The chain joins TRBV2 to TRBJ1-2; perhaps TRBD1 as D (5 bases). Deletions cut 1 base from V and 4 bases from J, with 13 bases between. Germline V gives CDR1 SNHLY, CDR2 FYNNEI. There are 15 residues in the CDR3. The CDR3 DNA sequence: TGTGCCAGCAGTGAAGGGTTAGGGGAAATCTATGGCTACACCTTC. Residues: CASSEGLGEIYGYTF.

The chain joins TRBV9 to TRBJ2-5; 11 nucleotides agree with TRBD2. Per the germline V gene, CDR1 is SGDLS and CDR2 is YYNGEE. Trimming cost V 0 bases and J 5 bases; bases outside gene matches: 9. The CDR3 spans 17 residues. CDR3: CASSVGLAGRAAETQYF. CDR3 bases: TGTGCCAGCAGCGTAGGACTAGCGGGAAGGGCCGCGGAGACCCAGTACTTC. Based on the CDR3 plus reference TRBV9 and TRBJ2-5, the full variable domain is DSGVTQTPKHLITATGQRVTLRCSPRSGDLSVYWYQQSLDQGLQFLIQYYNGEERAKGNILERFSAQQFPDLHSELNLSSLELGDSALYFCASSVGLAGRAAETQYFGPGTRLLVL.

This clonotype appeared a single time. This chain uses TRBV29-1 with TRBJ2-1, with 10 bases aligning to TRBD1. CDR1 is SQVTM and CDR2 is ANQGSEA in the germline V gene. The CDR3 covers 13 residues. V lost 3 bases to trimming and J lost 6 bases; unmatched junction nucleotides: 2. The CDR3 DNA follows: TGCAGCGTTGATGGGACAGGGGTCAATGAGCAGTTCTTC. Protein sequence: CSVDGTGVNEQFF.

This clonotype was observed many times. The V and J genes are TRBV5-1 and TRBJ2-5; the D gene is possibly TRBD2 (6 bases). Germline CDR1 SGHRS, CDR2 YFSETQ. Trimming removed 5 bases from V and 5 bases from J, with 7 bases in between. This CDR3 is 11 amino acids long. This CDR3 reads CASRAGETQYF. The CDR3 region has the DNA TGCGCCAGCAGGGCGGGGGAGACCCAGTACTTC. Supplemented by reference TRBV5-1 and TRBJ2-5, the full variable domain reads KAGVTQTPRYLIKTRGQQVTLSCSPISGHRSVSWYQQTPGQGLQFLFEYFSETQRNKGNFPGRFSGRQFSNSRSEMNVSTLELGDSALYLCASRAGETQYFGPGTRLLVL.

Only a few counts were recorded for this clonotype. The chain is built from TRBV7-9 and TRBJ2-5; TRBD2 matches 13 bases. The CDR3 totals 16 residues. The V and J ends lost 5 bases and 5 bases, in that order; junction bases with no gene match: 8. Per the germline V gene, CDR1 is SEHNR and CDR2 is FQNEAQ (reference sequence). The chain's CDR3 is CASSVLAGGPEETQYF. CDR3 nucleotide sequence: TGTGCCAGCAGCGTACTAGCGGGAGGGCCGGAGGAGACCCAGTACTTC.

This clonotype turned up a few times. The chain joins TRBV30 to TRBJ1-2, with 11 nucleotides matching TRBD1. The trim removed 6 bases at V and 2 bases at J, leaving 5 bases unmatched. The CDR3 is 14 amino acids. Per germline, CDR1 GTSNPN and CDR2 SVGIG (reference sequence). CDR3 sequence: CACQGQGANYGYTF. The CDR3 coding sequence is TGTGCCTGCCAAGGACAGGGGGCGAACTATGGCTACACCTTC. The variable domain in full, completed from reference TRBV30 and TRBJ1-2, reads SQTIHQWPATLVQPVGSPLSLECTVEGTSNPNLYWYRQAAGRGLQLLFYSVGIGQISSEVPQNLSASRPQDRQFILSSKKLLLSDSGFYLCACQGQGANYGYTFGSGTRLTVV.

This clonotype was detected many times. The chain carries TRBV7-2 and TRBJ2-7; D might be TRBD2 (6 bases). This CDR3 is built from 14 residues. Germline V gene data show CDR1 as SGHTA and CDR2 as FQGNSA. The V end lost 5 bases, the J end lost 2 bases, and 13 bases lay between the germline ends. CDR3 sequence: CASSPRGSPYEQYF. The CDR3 bases are TGTGCCAGCAGCCCCCGGGGGAGCCCCTACGAGCAGTACTTC.

This clonotype appeared a few times. This chain connects TRBV7-6 to TRBJ2-7, with TRBD1 matching over 8 bases. CDR1 and CDR2 (germline): SGHVS, FNYEAQ. V lost 5 bases and J lost 8; bases outside the gene matches: 8. The CDR3 loop spans 13 amino acids. The CDR3 loop reads CASSPPDRGKQYF. Here the CDR3 DNA reads TGTGCCAGCAGCCCTCCCGACAGGGGAAAGCAGTACTTC.

In its sample, this clonotype was seen a few times. The chain uses TRBV7-3 and TRBJ2-1; D assignment may be TRBD1 or TRBD2 (5 bases each). The CDR3 loop spans 13 amino acids. Germline lookup yields CDR1 SGHTA and CDR2 FQGTGA. V lost 4 bases to trimming and J lost 8 bases, with 12 bases between them. CDR3 in amino acids: CASSSLRGDEQFF. DNA of the CDR3: TGTGCCAGCAGCTCTCTCCGGGGCGATGAGCAGTTCTTC.

The V and J genes are TRBV12-3 or TRBV12-4 and TRBJ2-2, with TRBD2 as a possible D gene (6 bases). This CDR3 spans 15 amino acids. V was trimmed by 1 base and J by 5 bases, leaving 11 bases between them. CDR3 DNA: TGTGCCAGCAGTTTAGTTCGGAGCGGGACCGGGGAGCTGTTTTTT. Protein product: CASSLVRSGTGELFF.

This chain uses TRBV6-5 with TRBJ2-1; a weak D match, TRBD2 (5 bases). The ends were cut back, 8 bases at V and 7 bases at J, with 15 bases in the middle. Germline V gives CDR1 MNHEY, CDR2 SVGAGI. The CDR3 contains 13 residues. Here the CDR3 DNA reads TGTGCCAGCCGGGCTAGCTACCAGAATGAGCAGTTCTTC. The encoded protein is CASRASYQNEQFF.

The CDR3 is CASSVVTGPSNEQFF. DNA for the CDR3: TGTGCCAGCAGCGTAGTAACCGGCCCCTCGAATGAGCAGTTCTTC. This sequence joins TRBV9 and TRBJ2-1; D unclear. The germline V gene encodes CDR1 SGDLS and CDR2 YYNGEE. The CDR3 covers 15 residues. The V end lost 0 bases, the J end lost 7 bases, and 14 bases lay between the germline ends.

This chain links TRBV6-2 or TRBV6-3 with TRBJ2-7; 7 bases are shared with TRBD1. CDR1 MNHEY and CDR2 SVGEGT come from the germline V gene. CDR3 size: 14 residues. Trimming removed 5 bases from V and 0 bases from J; junction bases left unmatched: 4. Written as DNA, the CDR3 is TGTGCCAGCAGTCCCGGGACAGTCTCCTACGAGCAGTACTTC. It is translated as CASSPGTVSYEQYF.